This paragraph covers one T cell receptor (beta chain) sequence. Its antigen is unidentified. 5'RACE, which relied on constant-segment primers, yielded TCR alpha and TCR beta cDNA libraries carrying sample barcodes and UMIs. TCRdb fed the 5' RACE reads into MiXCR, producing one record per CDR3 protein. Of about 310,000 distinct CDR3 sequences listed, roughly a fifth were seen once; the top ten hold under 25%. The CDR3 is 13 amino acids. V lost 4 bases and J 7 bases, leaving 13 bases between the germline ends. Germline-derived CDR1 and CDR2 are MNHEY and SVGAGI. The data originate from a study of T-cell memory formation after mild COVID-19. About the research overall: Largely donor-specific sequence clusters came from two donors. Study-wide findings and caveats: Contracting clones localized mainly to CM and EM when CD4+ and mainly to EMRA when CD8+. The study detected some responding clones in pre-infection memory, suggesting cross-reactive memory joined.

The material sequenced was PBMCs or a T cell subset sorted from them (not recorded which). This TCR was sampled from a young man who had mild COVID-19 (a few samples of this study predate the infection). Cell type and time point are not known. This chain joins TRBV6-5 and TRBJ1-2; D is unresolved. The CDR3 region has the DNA TGTGCCAGCAGTTCCCTAGACGGCTTTGGCTACACCTTC. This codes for CASSSLDGFGYTF.